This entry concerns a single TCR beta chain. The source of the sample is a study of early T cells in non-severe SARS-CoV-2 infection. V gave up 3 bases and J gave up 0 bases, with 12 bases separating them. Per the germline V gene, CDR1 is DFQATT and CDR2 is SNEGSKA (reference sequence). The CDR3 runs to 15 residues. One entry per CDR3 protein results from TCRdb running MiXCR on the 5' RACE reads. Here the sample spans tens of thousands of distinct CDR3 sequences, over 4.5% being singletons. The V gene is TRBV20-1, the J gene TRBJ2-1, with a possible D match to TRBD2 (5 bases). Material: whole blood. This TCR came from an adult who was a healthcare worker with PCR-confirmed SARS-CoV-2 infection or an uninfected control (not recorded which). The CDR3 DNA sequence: TGCAGTGCTAGGGATAGCGCTTACTCCTACAATGAGCAGTTCTTC. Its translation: CSARDSAYSYNEQFF.